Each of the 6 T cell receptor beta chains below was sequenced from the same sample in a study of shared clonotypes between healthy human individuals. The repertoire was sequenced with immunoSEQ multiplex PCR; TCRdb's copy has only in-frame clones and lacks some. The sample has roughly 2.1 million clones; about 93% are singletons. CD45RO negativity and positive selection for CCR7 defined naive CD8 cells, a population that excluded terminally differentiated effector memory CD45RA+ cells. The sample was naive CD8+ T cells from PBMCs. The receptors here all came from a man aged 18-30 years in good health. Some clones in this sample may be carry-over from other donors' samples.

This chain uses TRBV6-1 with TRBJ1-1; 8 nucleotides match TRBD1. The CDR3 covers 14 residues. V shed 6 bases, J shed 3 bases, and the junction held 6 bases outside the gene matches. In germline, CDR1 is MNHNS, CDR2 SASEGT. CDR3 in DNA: TGTGCCAGCAGGGACAGGGACGGACACACTGAAGCTTTCTTT. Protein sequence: CASRDRDGHTEAFF.

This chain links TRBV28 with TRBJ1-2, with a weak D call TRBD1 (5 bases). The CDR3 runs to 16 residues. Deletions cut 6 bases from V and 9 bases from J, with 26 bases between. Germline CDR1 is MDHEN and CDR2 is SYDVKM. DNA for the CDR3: TGTGCCAGCAGCTTCTTCCTTGGGGGGAGTGAAGATCGCTACACCTTC. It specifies CASSFFLGGSEDRYTF.

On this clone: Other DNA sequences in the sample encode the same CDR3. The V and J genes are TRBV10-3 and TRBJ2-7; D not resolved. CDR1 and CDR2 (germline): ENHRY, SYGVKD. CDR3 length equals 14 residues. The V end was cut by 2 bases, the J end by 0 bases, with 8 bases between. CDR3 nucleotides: TGTGCCATCAGTGAGGGCGCAAGCTCCTACGAGCAGTACTTC. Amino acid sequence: CAISEGASSYEQYF.

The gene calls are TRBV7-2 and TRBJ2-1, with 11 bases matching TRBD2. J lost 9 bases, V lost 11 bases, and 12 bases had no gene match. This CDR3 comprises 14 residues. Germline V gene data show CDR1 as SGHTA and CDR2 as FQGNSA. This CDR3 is CACRATSGTIEQFF. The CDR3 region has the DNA TGTGCCTGCCGGGCGACTAGCGGGACTATTGAGCAGTTCTTC.

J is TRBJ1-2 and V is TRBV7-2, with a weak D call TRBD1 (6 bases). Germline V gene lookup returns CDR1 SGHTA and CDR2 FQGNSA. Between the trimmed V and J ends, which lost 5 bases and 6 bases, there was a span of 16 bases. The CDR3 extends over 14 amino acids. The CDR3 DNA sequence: TGTGCCAGCAGCCAGGGACACCTAGGGCATGGCTACACCTTC. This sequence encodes CASSQGHLGHGYTF.

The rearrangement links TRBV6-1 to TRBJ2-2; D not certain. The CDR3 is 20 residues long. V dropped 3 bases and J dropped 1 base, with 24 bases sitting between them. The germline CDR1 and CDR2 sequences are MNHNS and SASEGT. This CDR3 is CASSDILAEDRAGNTGELFF. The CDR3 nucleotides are TGTGCCAGCAGTGATATCTTGGCAGAGGATCGAGCTGGGAACACCGGGGAGCTGTTTTTT.